This section outlines one T cell receptor (beta chain) sequence together with its context. The antigen remains unidentified. At one end, the junction sequence differs from germline, possibly due to a read error. This CDR3 is 17 amino acids long. The V gene's germline CDR1 is SGHTA and CDR2 FQGNSA. Assay: immunoSEQ multiplex PCR; the TCRdb copy retains only in-frame clones and omits some. The sample lists roughly 90,000 clones; 75% to 85% were seen once. The record originates from a study of PD-1 blockade in classical Hodgkin lymphoma. Study results and limitations: Diversity similar to that of newly diagnosed patients was seen at baseline in complete responders. Why the repertoires differ is still unclear, perhaps disease activity or prior therapy.

Each patient relapsed following autologous stem cell transplantation, and prior brentuximab vedotin exposure differed. The receptor comes from a human donor with classical Hodgkin lymphoma. Sequences were derived from peripheral blood mononuclear cells (PBMCs), sampled before the second cycle of nivolumab. The chain has TRBV7-2 and TRBJ1-1; TRBD1 aligns across 8 bases. The CDR3 loop is CASSLAGRTGRYTEAFF. Here the CDR3 DNA reads TGTGCCAGCAGCCTAGCGGGGAGGACAGGGCGTTACACTGAAGCTTTCTTT.